Shown below are 8 T cell receptor beta chains from a single sample sequenced in a study of shared clonotypes between healthy human individuals. Assay: immunoSEQ multiplex PCR; the TCRdb copy retains only in-frame clones and omits some. The repertoire holds roughly 1,500,000 clones, with around 98% as singletons. The material sequenced was naive CD4+ T cells sorted from blood. The subset here: CD45RA+ positively selected. Receptors originate from a young man in good health.

Here the CDR3 DNA reads TGTGCCAGCAGTGGAAGGGGCACCGTTGGGAATCAGCCCCAGCATTTT. This gives the protein CASSGRGTVGNQPQHF. The chain combines TRBV6-1 with TRBJ1-5; D perhaps matches TRBD1 (5 bases). The CDR3 has 16 amino acids. Germline CDR1 MNHNS, CDR2 SASEGT. V gave up 4 bases and J gave up 4 bases, with 17 bases separating them.

The V call is TRBV7-2, the J call TRBJ1-3, with D perhaps TRBD1 (6 bases). The CDR3 runs 17 residues. Germline CDR1 reads SGHTA; CDR2 reads FQGNSA. Deletions cut 5 bases from V and 0 bases from J, with 17 bases between. This CDR3 reads CASSPRPGQLSGNTIYF. DNA of the CDR3: TGTGCCAGCAGCCCACGCCCTGGACAGCTCTCTGGAAACACCATATATTTT.

V usage is TRBV28 and J usage is TRBJ1-5; D not certain. This CDR3 comprises 15 residues. Germline V lookup: CDR1 MDHEN, CDR2 SYDVKM. Trimming removed 6 bases at V and 0 bases at J, with 12 bases between. CDR3 loop: CASSPENLSNQPQHF. Written as DNA, the CDR3 is TGTGCCAGCAGCCCGGAAAACCTTAGCAATCAGCCCCAGCATTTT.

The chain carries TRBV19 and TRBJ1-1, with 9 bases identical to TRBD1. Germline V gives CDR1 LNHDA, CDR2 SQIVND (reference sequence). CDR3 length: 15 residues. Trimming removed 8 bases from V and 1 base from J; junction bases left unmatched: 8. The DNA for the CDR3 is TGTGCCAGTCAACACAGGGGGCCCGCGAACACTGAAGCTTTCTTT. Translation gives CASQHRGPANTEAFF. The complete variable domain, with remaining parts taken from reference TRBV19 and TRBJ1-1, reads DGGITQSPKYLFRKEGQNVTLSCEQNLNHDAMYWYRQDPGQGLRLIYYSQIVNDFQKGDIAEGYSVSREKKESFPLTVTSAQKNPTAFYLCASQHRGPANTEAFFGQGTRLTVV.

The rearrangement uses TRBV7-9 and TRBJ1-4; D is possibly TRBD1 (5 bases). Trimming stripped 1 base from V and 8 bases from J, with 20 bases between. This CDR3 is built from 17 residues. CDR1 is SEHNR and CDR2 is FQNEAQ in the germline V gene (reference sequence). The chain's CDR3 is CASSLGNGGAREEKLFF. CDR3 coding DNA: TGTGCCAGCAGCTTAGGTAACGGAGGGGCGCGGGAAGAAAAACTGTTTTTT.

The chain employs TRBV7-2 and TRBJ2-3; TRBD2 matches 8 bases. The V gene end was trimmed by 1 base and the J gene end by 4 bases; junction bases not matched to a gene: 4. The CDR3 length is 15 residues. The germline gives CDR1 SGHTA, CDR2 FQGNSA. In DNA, the CDR3 is TGTGCCAGCAGCTTAGGAGCGGGAGTCTCAGATACGCAGTATTTT. Amino acid sequence: CASSLGAGVSDTQYF.

This clone was seen only once. The rearrangement links TRBV29-1 to TRBJ1-1, with D unresolved. V was pared by 3 bases and J by 4 bases, with 12 bases between. The CDR3 spans 13 residues. Germline lookup yields CDR1 SQVTM and CDR2 ANQGSEA. CDR3 in DNA: TGCAGCGTTGACAAACGCCCGGGCACTGAAGCTTTCTTT. Encoded protein: CSVDKRPGTEAFF.

Remarks on this clone: Other DNA sequences in this specimen translate into the identical CDR3. The chain uses TRBV18 and TRBJ1-3, with a possible D match to TRBD1 (6 bases). CDR1 KGHSH and CDR2 LQKENI come from the germline V gene. The CDR3 loop spans 15 amino acids. The V gene lost 3 bases and the J gene lost 4 bases, with 13 bases spanning the gap. The CDR3, as DNA: TGTGCCAGCTCACCGGTGGCAGGGGCCGGAAACACCATATATTTT. Its translation is CASSPVAGAGNTIYF.